A single sample is the source of the 5 T cell receptor beta chains below, sequenced in a study of Ad26.COV2.S vaccination and SARS-CoV-2 variants. Treatment: roughly 19 received Ad26.COV2.S at low or high dose, single or two shots; five or six received placebo; per-sample allocation not given. The samples date from day 63 after the first vaccine or placebo injection. TCRdb's table, derived via immunoSEQ multiplex PCR, lists solely in-frame clones and lacks some. In the table there are about 350,000 clones, approximately 90% of which are singletons. The sample was peripheral blood, taken in a trial of Ad26.COV2.S vaccine versus placebo. The source of these receptors is a person between 18 and 65 years old who received the Ad26.COV2.S COVID-19 vaccine or a placebo.

This chain's CDR3 is CASSRERNEQYF. Here the CDR3 DNA reads TGTGCCAGCAGCAGGGAGCGGAACGAGCAGTACTTC. V and J are TRBV16 and TRBJ2-7, with D maybe TRBD2 (5 bases). The V end was cut by 5 bases, the J end by 5 bases, with 10 bases between. CDR1 and CDR2 (germline): KGHSY, FQNENV. The CDR3 runs 12 residues.

This chain joins TRBV12-3 or TRBV12-4 and TRBJ1-2; 8 nucleotides match TRBD1. This CDR3 contains 12 residues. V lost 6 bases, J lost 7 bases, and 4 bases stayed unmatched. CDR3 sequence reads: CASRRTGIGYTF. As DNA, the CDR3 is TGTGCCAGCAGACGGACAGGGATTGGCTACACCTTC.

The V call is TRBV5-1, the J call TRBJ1-2; D may be TRBD1 (5 bases). V was trimmed by 2 bases and J by 5 bases, leaving 10 bases between them. Germline V gene sequence: CDR1 SGHRS, CDR2 YFSETQ. There are 13 residues in the CDR3. The CDR3 loop reads CASSFGTDYGYTF. CDR3 DNA: TGCGCCAGCAGCTTCGGGACGGATTATGGCTACACCTTC.

The V call is TRBV7-3, the J call TRBJ2-1, with unresolved D. Trimming removed 1 base at V and 8 bases at J, with 6 bases between. This CDR3 region has 12 residues. The germline V gene has CDR1 SGHTA and CDR2 FQGTGA. The CDR3: CASSLNRDEQFF. The CDR3 coding sequence is TGTGCCAGCAGCTTAAATCGCGATGAGCAGTTCTTC. Full variable domain (remainder filled in from reference TRBV7-3 and TRBJ2-1): GAGVSQTPSNKVTEKGKYVELRCDPISGHTALYWYRQSLGQGPEFLIYFQGTGAADDSGLPNDRFFAVRPEGSVSTLKIQRTERGDSAVYLCASSLNRDEQFFGPGTRLTVL.

V gene TRBV6-4 combines with J gene TRBJ2-1; 14 bases match TRBD2. CDR1 is MRHNA, CDR2 SNTAGT, per germline. CDR3 size: 15 residues. The trim removed 4 bases at V and 8 bases at J, leaving 4 bases unmatched. CDR3 in amino acids: CASSVGLAGDDEQFF. For the CDR3, the DNA is TGTGCCAGCAGTGTGGGACTAGCGGGAGACGATGAGCAGTTCTTC.